This is a list of T cell receptor beta chains from one sample in a study of blood T cell repertoires in COVID-19. Sequenced by immunoSEQ multiplex PCR; TCRdb stores in-frame clones only, minus some. The repertoire holds roughly 460,000 clones, about 90% seen once, with roughly 0.76% in the top ten. The sequencing input was peripheral blood. Receptors originate from a man younger than 30 with COVID-19, enrolled during active disease. CDR3s include the opening cysteine and the closing phenylalanine or tryptophan. The D gene is left open where the match is weak. Not every row has a clone size; where given, it reads once, few, many or a size class.

v_call,j_call,d_call,clone_size,cdr3_aa,cdr3_nt
TRBV20-1,TRBJ2-5,TRBD2,NA,CSASLREGRETQYF,TGCAGTGCTAGTTTGCGGGAGGGCCGGGAGACCCAGTACTTC
TRBV5-6,TRBJ2-7,TRBD1,NA,CASSAWDRGYEQYF,TGTGCCAGCAGCGCCTGGGACAGGGGCTACGAGCAGTACTTC
TRBV29-1,TRBJ1-5,TRBD1,NA,CSVALTGSRNQPQHF,TGCAGCGTAGCTCTGACAGGGTCCCGCAATCAGCCCCAGCATTTT
TRBV9,TRBJ1-1,TRBD1,NA,CASSSGTGMNTEAFF,TGTGCCAGCAGCTCAGGGACAGGGATGAACACTGAAGCTTTCTTT
TRBV7-9,TRBJ2-7,TRBD2,NA,CASSSSGVYEQYF,TGTGCCAGCAGCTCTAGCGGGGTCTACGAGCAGTACTTC
TRBV7-2,TRBJ2-1,NA,NA,CASSLERGSYNEQFF,TGTGCCAGCAGCTTAGAAAGGGGCTCCTACAATGAGCAGTTCTTC
TRBV5-8,TRBJ2-5,NA,NA,CASSLGGGRYQETQYF,TGTGCCAGCAGCTTGGGTGGGGGCCGGTACCAAGAGACCCAGTACTTC
TRBV27,TRBJ1-4,NA,NA,CASSSTTGSLTGKLFF,TGTGCCAGCAGTTCGACGACGGGATCGCTGACGGGAAAACTGTTTTTT
TRBV5-4,TRBJ2-6,NA,NA,CAVELGSGANVLTF,TGTGCCGTCGAGCTCGGCTCTGGGGCCAACGTCCTGACTTTC
TRBV9,TRBJ1-2,NA,NA,CASSGSPYRVHGYTF,TGTGCCAGCAGCGGGAGCCCCTACAGGGTCCATGGCTACACCTTC
TRBV7-9,TRBJ2-6,NA,few,CASSLAQDGASGANVLTF,TGTGCCAGCAGCTTAGCACAGGACGGAGCCTCTGGGGCCAACGTCCTGACTTTC
TRBV6-5,TRBJ2-7,NA,NA,CASSYGSSNEQYF,TGTGCCAGCAGTTACGGGAGTTCGAACGAGCAGTACTTC
TRBV2,TRBJ2-2,TRBD1,NA,CASDRVHTGELFF,TGTGCCAGCGACAGGGTACACACCGGGGAGCTGTTTTTT
TRBV11-3,TRBJ1-4,NA,NA,CASSFMGDPTNEKLFF,TGTGCCAGCAGCTTTATGGGCGACCCAACTAATGAAAAACTGTTTTTT
TRBV5-4,TRBJ2-2,TRBD1,NA,CASSLKPGQGRTGELFF,TGTGCCAGCAGCTTAAAACCGGGACAGGGTCGAACCGGGGAGCTGTTTTTT
TRBV2,TRBJ2-3,TRBD2,NA,CASRAGLATDTQYF,TGTGCCAGCAGAGCGGGACTAGCCACAGATACGCAGTATTTT
TRBV27,TRBJ2-7,TRBD2,once,CASSFRRSGTSGSYEQYF,TGTGCCAGCAGTTTCCGTCGGTCCGGGACTAGCGGGTCCTACGAGCAGTACTTC
TRBV6-2/TRBV6-3,TRBJ2-5,TRBD2,NA,CASSYRPLAGEKGTQYF,TGTGCCAGCAGTTACCGGCCCCTAGCGGGGGAAAAGGGGACCCAGTACTTC
TRBV7-2,TRBJ2-1,TRBD2,once,CASSSGLAAHNEQFF,TGTGCCAGCAGCTCGGGACTAGCGGCCCACAATGAGCAGTTCTTC
TRBV29-1,TRBJ2-7,TRBD1,NA,CSVGQGPTYEQYF,TGCAGCGTTGGACAGGGCCCTACCTACGAGCAGTACTTC
TRBV4-1,TRBJ2-2,TRBD2,NA,CASSQGQGLAYTGELFF,TGCGCCAGCAGCCAAGGACAGGGACTAGCTTACACCGGGGAGCTGTTTTTT
TRBV5-1,TRBJ1-2,TRBD1,NA,CASSLGDRESEGYTF,TGCGCCAGCAGCTTGGGAGACAGGGAGTCTGAGGGCTACACCTTC
TRBV27,TRBJ2-7,TRBD2,NA,CASSPGLAGSHEQYF,TGTGCCAGCAGCCCCGGACTAGCGGGATCCCACGAGCAGTACTTC
TRBV2,TRBJ1-1,TRBD1,NA,CASRPDRGTEAFF,TGTGCCAGCAGGCCAGACAGGGGCACTGAAGCTTTCTTT
TRBV6-1,TRBJ1-1,NA,NA,CASSESGGGTEAFF,TGTGCCAGCAGTGAATCGGGGGGCGGAACTGAAGCTTTCTTT
TRBV27,TRBJ2-5,TRBD1,once,CASSLFRTGYQETQYF,TGTGCCAGCAGTTTATTCCGGACAGGGTACCAAGAGACCCAGTACTTC
TRBV4-1,TRBJ2-4,NA,NA,CASSQVVRNIQYF,TGCGCCAGCAGCCAAGTGGTCCGGAACATTCAGTACTTC
TRBV5-1,TRBJ2-7,TRBD2,NA,CASSLARGAGTSPYEQYF,TGCGCCAGCAGCTTGGCCAGAGGAGCTGGGACTAGTCCCTACGAGCAGTACTTC
TRBV19,TRBJ2-3,TRBD2,NA,CAGGPGGSTDTQYF,TGTGCCGGGGGTCCGGGAGGGAGCACAGATACGCAGTATTTT
TRBV4-2,TRBJ2-2,TRBD2,NA,CASSRGLAGANTGELFF,TGTGCCAGCAGCCGGGGACTAGCGGGAGCTAACACCGGGGAGCTGTTTTTT
TRBV4-1,TRBJ2-5,TRBD2,NA,CASSHAPPGRGGPQETQYF,TGCGCCAGCAGCCACGCACCCCCCGGTCGGGGGGGCCCCCAAGAGACCCAGTACTTC
TRBV5-4,TRBJ1-3,TRBD1,once,CASSPGQVSGNTIYF,TGTGCCAGCAGCCCGGGACAGGTCTCTGGAAACACCATATATTTT
TRBV2,TRBJ2-7,NA,NA,CASSELPGVKGYEQYF,TGTGCCAGCAGTGAACTTCCGGGAGTAAAGGGCTACGAGCAGTACTTC
TRBV6-5,TRBJ1-3,TRBD1,NA,CASGGTVSGNTIYF,TGTGCCAGCGGGGGGACAGTCTCTGGAAACACCATATATTTT
TRBV4-1,TRBJ1-6,NA,few,CASSHGKRESPLHF,TGCGCCAGCAGCCACGGAAAAAGGGAGTCACCCCTCCACTTT
TRBV6-5,TRBJ1-2,TRBD1,NA,CASNRQGANYGYTF,TGTGCCAGCAACAGACAGGGAGCTAACTATGGCTACACCTTC
TRBV28,TRBJ2-7,TRBD1,NA,CASTPQGQGNYEQYF,TGTGCCAGCACTCCCCAAGGACAGGGGAACTACGAGCAGTACTTC
TRBV19,TRBJ2-1,TRBD2,NA,CASSIAVLAGGGNEQFF,TGTGCCAGTAGTATAGCTGTACTAGCGGGAGGGGGAAATGAGCAGTTCTTC
TRBV18,TRBJ1-6,NA,NA,CASSPGSSYNSPLHF,TGTGCCAGCTCACCTGGTAGCTCCTATAATTCACCCCTCCACTTT
TRBV5-4,TRBJ1-1,NA,NA,CASSTKTGSTEAFF,TGTGCCAGCAGCACAAAAACAGGGAGCACTGAAGCTTTCTTT
TRBV30,TRBJ1-1,NA,NA,CAFGKSRGNTEAFF,TGTGCATTCGGAAAGAGTAGGGGGAACACTGAAGCTTTCTTT
TRBV4-1,TRBJ2-7,NA,NA,CASSPAAESYEQYF,TGCGCCAGCAGCCCTGCAGCGGAATCCTACGAGCAGTACTTC
TRBV6-5,TRBJ1-1,NA,NA,CASSPRGGTEAFF,TGTGCCAGCAGTCCACGAGGAGGGACTGAAGCTTTCTTT
TRBV13,TRBJ2-5,TRBD2,NA,CASSFRGGDLFQETQYF,TGTGCCAGCAGCTTCCGTGGGGGGGACTTGTTTCAAGAGACCCAGTACTTC
TRBV7-9,TRBJ1-5,NA,NA,CASSLGIQANEPQHF,TGTGCCAGCAGCTTAGGGATCCAGGCGAATGAGCCCCAGCATTTT
TRBV19,TRBJ2-3,TRBD1,NA,CASSLRQGTTDTQYF,TGTGCCAGTAGTCTGCGACAGGGAACCACAGATACGCAGTATTTT
TRBV9,TRBJ2-2,NA,NA,CASSVAPNTGELFF,TGTGCCAGCAGCGTAGCCCCAAACACCGGGGAGCTGTTTTTT
TRBV6-6,TRBJ2-3,NA,NA,CASMGARGGLTDTQYF,TGTGCCAGCATGGGGGCGAGGGGGGGACTCACAGATACGCAGTATTTT
TRBV14,TRBJ2-1,NA,NA,CATPPSSDEQFF,TGTGCCACCCCTCCCTCTAGCGATGAGCAGTTCTTC
TRBV2,TRBJ2-1,NA,few,CASRHSNEQFF,TGTGCCAGCAGGCACAGCAATGAGCAGTTCTTC
TRBV28,TRBJ2-2,TRBD2,once,CASTGLAVPNTGELFF,TGTGCCAGCACGGGACTAGCAGTCCCTAACACCGGGGAGCTGTTTTTT